The rows below give T cell receptor beta chains drawn from one sample of a study of cytomegalovirus exposure and HLA in healthy donors. The protocol was immunoSEQ multiplex PCR, while the TCRdb copy is restricted to in-frame clones and leaves out a portion. The table shows about 190,000 clones, with over 70% occurring only once. The sample taken for sequencing was PBMCs. The receptors derive from a man in his thirties or forties in good health and CMV-seronegative. CDR3s include the opening cysteine and the closing phenylalanine or tryptophan. The order of the fields is clone size, J gene, D gene, V gene, CDR3 protein, CDR3 DNA. D genes are given only for firm matches. Some rows have no size entry. The others give once, few or many, or a class for an expanded clone.

NA | TRBJ1-1 | NA | TRBV7-6 | CASIQFGDPKGDTEAFF | TGTGCCAGCATTCAATTCGGGGACCCCAAGGGGGACACTGAAGCTTTCTTT
NA | TRBJ1-1 | NA | TRBV29-1 | CSVEFTANTEAFF | TGCAGCGTTGAGTTTACAGCGAACACTGAAGCTTTCTTT
NA | TRBJ1-5 | NA | TRBV7-2 | CASSLESGQPQHF | TGTGCCAGCAGCTTAGAAAGCGGTCAGCCCCAGCATTTT
NA | TRBJ2-7 | TRBD1 | TRBV9 | CASSVGDRGHEQYF | TGTGCCAGCAGCGTAGGGGACAGGGGTCACGAGCAGTACTTC
NA | TRBJ1-6 | NA | TRBV6-5 | CASSRTVSDSPLHF | TGTGCCAGCAGTCGAACAGTGTCCGATTCACCCCTCCACTTT
NA | TRBJ1-2 | TRBD1 | TRBV7-2 | CASSLTGEGYTF | TGTGCCAGCAGCTTGACAGGGGAGGGCTACACCTTC
NA | TRBJ2-5 | TRBD2 | TRBV4-2 | CASSQDTSGGALIETQYF | TGTGCCAGCAGCCAAGATACTAGCGGGGGAGCCCTGATAGAGACCCAGTACTTC
once | TRBJ2-1 | NA | TRBV7-9 | CASTEWQDANEQFF | TGTGCCAGCACCGAGTGGCAGGATGCCAATGAGCAGTTCTTC
NA | TRBJ2-1 | NA | TRBV13 | CASAGRLNEQFF | TGTGCCAGCGCCGGCAGACTCAATGAGCAGTTCTTC
once | TRBJ2-3 | NA | TRBV27 | CASSLPAGVGTDTQYF | TGTGCCAGCAGTTTACCCGCAGGGGTCGGCACAGATACGCAGTATTTT
NA | TRBJ1-5 | TRBD1 | TRBV19 | CASSRTGSNQPQHF | TGTGCCAGTAGTAGGACAGGGAGCAATCAGCCCCAGCATTTT
NA | TRBJ1-5 | NA | TRBV29-1 | CSLEGRNGKGHSNQPQHF | TGCAGCCTCGAGGGGAGGAACGGGAAGGGGCATAGCAATCAGCCCCAGCATTTT
NA | TRBJ1-1 | NA | TRBV7-9 | CASSYGFPEAFF | TGTGCCAGCAGCTACGGGTTCCCTGAAGCTTTCTTT
NA | TRBJ2-1 | NA | TRBV7-9 | CASSIGGGNEQFF | TGTGCCAGCAGTATAGGTGGCGGGAATGAGCAGTTCTTC
NA | TRBJ1-5 | NA | TRBV14 | CASSQNRAGPQHF | TGTGCCAGCAGCCAAAACAGGGCCGGGCCCCAGCATTTT
NA | TRBJ2-3 | TRBD1 | TRBV19 | CASSQGSTDTQYF | TGTGCCAGTTCACAGGGGAGCACAGATACGCAGTATTTT
NA | TRBJ2-6 | NA | TRBV5-1 | CASSLEAGTGANGLTF | TGCGCCAGCAGCTTGGAAGCAGGGACTGGGGCCAACGGCCTGACTTTC
NA | TRBJ1-2 | TRBD1 | TRBV27 | CASSAMGGQGSIYGYTF | TGTGCCAGCAGTGCCATGGGGGGACAGGGCTCGATCTATGGCTACACCTTC
once | TRBJ2-3 | NA | TRBV11-3 | CASSFGDTSTDTQYF | TGTGCCAGCAGCTTCGGGGATACAAGCACAGATACGCAGTATTTT
NA | TRBJ2-7 | NA | TRBV28 | CASSFRETYEQYF | TGTGCCAGCAGTTTTCGGGAAACCTACGAGCAGTACTTC
few | TRBJ1-2 | NA | TRBV18 | CASSARGMSDYGYTF | TGTGCCAGCTCAGCAAGGGGGATGTCGGACTATGGCTACACCTTC
once | TRBJ2-7 | TRBD2 | TRBV7-9 | CSSSVSPGLAVYEQYF | TGTTCCAGCAGCGTAAGCCCAGGACTAGCGGTCTACGAGCAGTACTTC
NA | TRBJ2-3 | TRBD1 | TRBV18 | CASSRNPGTGESDTQYF | TGTGCCAGCTCACGAAATCCGGGGACAGGGGAATCAGATACGCAGTATTTT
NA | TRBJ1-2 | TRBD1 | TRBV30 | CAWVPGTANGYTF | TGTGCCTGGGTGCCCGGGACAGCAAACGGCTACACCTTC
NA | TRBJ1-4 | NA | TRBV18 | CASSDRRDEKLFF | TGTGCCAGCTCCGACAGGCGGGATGAAAAACTGTTTTTT
few | TRBJ1-1 | NA | TRBV27 | CASSLSLDLGGTEAFF | TGTGCCAGCAGTTTATCGTTAGATCTGGGGGGGACTGAAGCTTTCTTT